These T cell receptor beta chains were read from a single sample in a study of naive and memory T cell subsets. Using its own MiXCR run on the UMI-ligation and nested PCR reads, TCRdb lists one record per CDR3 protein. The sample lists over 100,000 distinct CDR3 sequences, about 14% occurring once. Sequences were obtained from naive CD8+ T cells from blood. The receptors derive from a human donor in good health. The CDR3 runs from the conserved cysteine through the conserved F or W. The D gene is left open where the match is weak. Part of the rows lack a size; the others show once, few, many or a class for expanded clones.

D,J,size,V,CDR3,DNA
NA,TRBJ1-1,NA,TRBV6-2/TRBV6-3,CASTVGGGEAFF,TGTGCCAGCACCGTTGGAGGGGGTGAAGCTTTCTTT
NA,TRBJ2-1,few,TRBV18,CASSPPVGPQDGEQFF,TGTGCCAGCTCACCACCGGTAGGGCCCCAGGATGGTGAGCAGTTCTTC
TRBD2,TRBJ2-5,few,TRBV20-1,CSPAPSTSGGQETQYF,TGCAGTCCCGCGCCATCGACTAGCGGGGGCCAAGAGACCCAGTACTTC
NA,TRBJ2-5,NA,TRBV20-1,CSARGHQETQYF,TGCAGTGCTAGAGGGCACCAAGAGACCCAGTACTTC
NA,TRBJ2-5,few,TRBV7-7,CASSLGQAEETQYF,TGTGCCAGCAGCTTAGGGCAGGCAGAGGAGACCCAGTACTTC
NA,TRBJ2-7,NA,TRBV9,CASSVGDSSSYEQYF,TGTGCCAGCAGCGTTGGGGACTCAAGCTCCTACGAGCAGTACTTC
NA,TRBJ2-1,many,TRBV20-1,CSAASLVEPSYNEQFF,TGCAGTGCTGCGTCTCTCGTGGAACCCTCCTACAATGAGCAGTTCTTC
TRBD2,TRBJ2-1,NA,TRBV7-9,CASSSSSGGEQFF,TGTGCCAGCAGCTCGTCTAGCGGCGGTGAGCAGTTCTTC
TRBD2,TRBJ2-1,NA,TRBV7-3,CASSLTRRGLAGKNEQFF,TGTGCCAGCAGCTTAACTCGTCGTGGACTAGCGGGTAAAAATGAGCAGTTCTTC
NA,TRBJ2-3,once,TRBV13,CASSSGLAEADTQYF,TGTGCCAGCAGCTCGGGACTGGCTGAGGCAGATACGCAGTATTTT
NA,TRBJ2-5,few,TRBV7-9,CASSPGTEQETQYF,TGTGCCAGCAGCCCGGGGACGGAACAAGAGACCCAGTACTTC
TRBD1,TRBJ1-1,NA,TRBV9,CASSAAGTGASGTEAFF,TGTGCCAGCAGCGCTGCCGGGACAGGGGCCTCAGGCACTGAAGCTTTCTTT
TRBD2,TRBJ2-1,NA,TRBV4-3,CASSQERTGRASGEQFF,TGCGCCAGCAGCCAAGAACGAACCGGGAGGGCCTCGGGTGAGCAGTTCTTC
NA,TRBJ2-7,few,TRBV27,CASSLRLNYEQYF,TGTGCCAGCAGTTTAAGACTCAACTACGAGCAGTACTTC
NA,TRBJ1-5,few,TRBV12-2,CASRLTGNNQPQHF,TGTGCAAGTCGCTTAACGGGGAACAATCAGCCCCAGCATTTT
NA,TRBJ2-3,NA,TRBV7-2,CASSPFAGSTDTQYF,TGTGCCAGCAGCCCGTTTGCGGGGTCCACAGATACGCAGTATTTT
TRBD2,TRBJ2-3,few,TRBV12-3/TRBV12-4,CASSPSGLTDTQYF,TGTGCCAGCAGTCCTAGCGGGCTCACAGATACGCAGTATTTT
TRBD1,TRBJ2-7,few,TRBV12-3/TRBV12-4,CASSFGTGLSYEQYF,TGTGCCAGCAGTTTTGGGACAGGGTTGAGCTACGAGCAGTACTTC
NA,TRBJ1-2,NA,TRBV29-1,CSVDLWDRGYTF,TGCAGCGTAGACCTTTGGGACCGGGGCTACACCTTC
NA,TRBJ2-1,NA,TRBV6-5,CASSYSGGTTHNEQFF,TGTGCCAGCAGTTACTCAGGCGGGACAACCCACAATGAGCAGTTCTTC
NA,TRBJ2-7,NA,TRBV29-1,CSVAMASLREQYF,TGCAGCGTTGCTATGGCCTCCCTACGCGAGCAGTACTTC
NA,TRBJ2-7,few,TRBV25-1,CATNRDGSYEQYF,TGTGCCACTAACCGGGACGGATCCTACGAGCAGTACTTC
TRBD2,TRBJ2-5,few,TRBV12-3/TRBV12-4,CASSPAGGHQETQYF,TGTGCCAGCAGTCCCGCGGGGGGCCACCAAGAGACCCAGTACTTC
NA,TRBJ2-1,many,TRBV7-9,CASSYSGNEQFF,TGTGCCAGCAGCTACAGTGGCAATGAGCAGTTCTTC
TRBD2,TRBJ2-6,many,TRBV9,CASGTGLAGNSGANVLTF,TGTGCCAGCGGCACCGGACTAGCGGGGAACTCTGGGGCCAACGTCCTGACTTTC
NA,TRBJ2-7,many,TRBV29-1,CSVLETNSYEQYF,TGCAGCGTTCTGGAAACGAACTCCTACGAGCAGTACTTC
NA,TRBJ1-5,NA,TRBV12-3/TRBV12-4,CASSFSGLNQPQHF,TGTGCCAGCAGTTTTTCAGGGCTCAATCAGCCCCAGCATTTT
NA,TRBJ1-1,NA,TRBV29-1,CSVVYGALNTEAFF,TGCAGCGTTGTATATGGGGCCCTAAACACTGAAGCTTTCTTT
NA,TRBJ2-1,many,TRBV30,CAWNYGTSRLDEQFF,TGTGCCTGGAATTACGGGACGTCCAGGTTAGATGAGCAGTTCTTC
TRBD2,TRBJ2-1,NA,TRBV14,CASATSGRAGDEQFF,TGTGCCAGCGCTACTAGCGGGAGGGCCGGGGATGAGCAGTTCTTC
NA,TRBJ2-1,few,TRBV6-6,CASSYSSGGQSNEQFF,TGTGCCAGCAGTTACTCGAGTGGAGGGCAGAGCAATGAGCAGTTCTTC
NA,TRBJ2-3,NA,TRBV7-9,CASSADSTDTQYF,TGTGCCAGCAGCGCGGACAGCACAGATACGCAGTATTTT
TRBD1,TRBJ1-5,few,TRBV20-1,CSAKSGQDAEPQHF,TGCAGTGCTAAATCGGGACAGGACGCCGAGCCCCAGCATTTT
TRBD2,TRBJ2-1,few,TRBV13,CASSGGLAVTLNEQFF,TGTGCCAGCAGCGGAGGACTAGCGGTTACCCTCAATGAGCAGTTCTTC
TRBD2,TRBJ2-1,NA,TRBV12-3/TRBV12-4,CASSGPSGRSWYNEQFF,TGTGCCAGCAGTGGTCCTAGCGGGAGATCATGGTACAATGAGCAGTTCTTC
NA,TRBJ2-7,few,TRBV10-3,CAISESEAGRDEQYF,TGTGCCATCAGTGAGTCAGAGGCGGGTCGGGACGAGCAGTACTTC
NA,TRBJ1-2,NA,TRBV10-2,CASSESIYGYTF,TGCGCCAGCAGTGAGTCGATCTATGGCTACACCTTC
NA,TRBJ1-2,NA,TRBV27,CASSLFAGTSYGYTF,TGTGCCAGCAGTTTATTTGCAGGGACCAGCTATGGCTACACCTTC
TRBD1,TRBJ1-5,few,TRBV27,CASSLSGQGYNQPQHF,TGTGCCAGCAGTTTATCGGGACAGGGTTACAATCAGCCCCAGCATTTT
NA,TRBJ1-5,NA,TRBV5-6,CASSLPGRPQHF,TGTGCCAGCAGCCTCCCCGGGCGGCCCCAGCATTTT
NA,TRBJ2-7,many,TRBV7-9,CASSPSEGRLEQYF,TGTGCCAGCAGCCCTAGCGAGGGTCGCCTCGAGCAGTACTTC
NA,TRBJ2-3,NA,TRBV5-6,CASSLVQEGPQYF,TGTGCCAGCAGCTTGGTTCAGGAGGGGCCGCAGTATTTT
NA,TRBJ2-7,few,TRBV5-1,CASSVSPTYEQYF,TGCGCCAGCAGCGTCAGCCCAACCTACGAGCAGTACTTC